Sequencing of this T cell receptor beta chain was carried out in a study of blood T cells in healthy people across ages. Germline V gene data show CDR1 as LGHNA and CDR2 as YNFKEQ. CDR3 size: 18 residues. Researchers collected roughly 9.8 milliliters of peripheral blood from every single donor. Note on this clonotype: Relative to the germline gene, one junction end is altered; a read error may explain this.

Using a J-beta primer mix together with a sample-barcoded 5' primer, a second PCR was run for roughly 6 to 12 cycles. TCRdb passed the 5' RACE reads through MiXCR, listing each CDR3 protein once. Here the sample spans approximately 880,000 distinct CDR3 sequences, 45% to 50% being singletons. The clonotype originates from a man aged 25 to 40 in good health. This chain joins TRBV4-2 and TRBJ2-1, with 10 positions matching TRBD2. The sample was blood. CDR3 coding DNA: TGTGCCAGCAGCCAAGAGCCTAGCGGGGGTCGCTCCGACAATGAGCAGTTCTTC. Translated: CASSQEPSGGRSDNEQFF.